The 14 T cell receptor beta chains in this list originate from one sample, sequenced in a study of neoadjuvant anti-PD-1 for oral cavity cancer. Profiling relied on immunoSEQ multiplex PCR, and the TCRdb table lists in-frame clones only, not all of them. The sample records about 62,000 clones, roughly 80% being singletons. The input for sequencing was PBMCs, taken before nivolumab (anti-PD-1) treatment. Receptor source: a person aged 40 to 85 with oral cavity squamous cell carcinoma.

A few counts support this clone. The chain links TRBV10-1 to TRBJ2-3; D not resolved. The V and J ends lost 5 bases and 5 bases respectively, with 5 bases between them. The CDR3 is 11 residues long. The germline gives CDR1 WNHNN, CDR2 SYGVQD (reference sequence). The chain's CDR3 is CASSLGDTQYF. The DNA for the CDR3 is TGCGCCAGCAGTTTAGGAGATACGCAGTATTTT.

This clone came up a few times. The rearrangement joins TRBV10-3 to TRBJ2-3; D is perhaps TRBD1 (5 bases). CDR1 is ENHRY and CDR2 is SYGVKD in the germline V gene. Trimming took 8 bases from V and 1 from J, leaving 10 bases between them. This CDR3 has 13 residues. CDR3: CAIGWGRTDTQYF. CDR3 DNA: TGTGCCATCGGTTGGGGCCGCACAGATACGCAGTATTTT.

This chain uses TRBV5-1 with TRBJ2-2; 8 bases are a match to TRBD1. The V and J ends lost 4 bases and 6 bases, in that order; junction bases with no gene match: 5. The CDR3 has 14 residues. The germline V gene encodes CDR1 SGHRS and CDR2 YFSETQ. The DNA of the CDR3 is TGCGCCAGCAGCGCGACAGGGGCTTCCGGGGAGCTGTTTTTT. The encoded protein is CASSATGASGELFF.

This chain uses TRBV7-8 with TRBJ2-7, with 13 bases aligning to TRBD2. There are 15 residues in the CDR3. Germline V lookup: CDR1 SGHVS, CDR2 FQNEAQ. V shed 5 bases, J shed 7 bases, and the junction held 8 bases outside the gene matches. CDR3 DNA: TGTGCCAGCAGCGCCGGACTAGCGGGAGTAGGTGAGCAGTACTTC. Amino acids: CASSAGLAGVGEQYF. Together with reference TRBV7-8 and TRBJ2-7, the CDR3 gives the full variable domain: GAGVSQSPRYKVAKRGQDVALRCDPISGHVSLFWYQQALGQGPEFLTYFQNEAQLDKSGLPSDRFFAERPEGSVSTLKIQRTQQEDSAVYLCASSAGLAGVGEQYFGPGTRLTVT.

The chain couples TRBV2 to TRBJ2-1; TRBD2 agrees at 9 bases. The CDR3 is 18 amino acids. Germline trimming cut 6 bases from V and 4 bases from J; bases unmatched to any gene: 16. Germline V gene data show CDR1 as SNHLY and CDR2 as FYNNEI. CDR3: CASRSPGLATDIYNEQFF. The CDR3 DNA sequence: TGTGCCAGCAGGTCTCCGGGACTAGCCACCGATATATACAATGAGCAGTTCTTC.

This clone rates as medium-sized (0.01 to 0.1%). The J gene is TRBJ1-4, the V gene TRBV18; possible D gene TRBD1, 5 bases. Per the germline V gene, CDR1 is KGHSH and CDR2 is LQKENI. The CDR3 extends over 15 amino acids. V was trimmed by 5 bases and J by 7 bases, leaving 17 bases between them. The CDR3 here is CASSVRQKSGEKLFF. DNA of the CDR3: TGTGCCAGCTCAGTGAGACAGAAATCGGGTGAAAAACTGTTTTTT.

The gene calls are TRBV7-3 and TRBJ2-5; no clear D gene. Germline V gives CDR1 SGHTA, CDR2 FQGTGA. V lost 0 bases to trimming and J lost 2 bases, with 7 bases between them. CDR3 length equals 14 residues. CDR3 residues: CASSLTVSQETQYF. CDR3 coding DNA: TGTGCCAGCAGCTTAACAGTCAGTCAAGAGACCCAGTACTTC.

The J gene is TRBJ1-1, the V gene TRBV10-1; D is possibly TRBD1 (5 bases). The CDR3 contains 14 residues. V gave up 5 bases and J gave up 0 bases, with 10 bases separating them. CDR1 is WNHNN and CDR2 is SYGVQD in the germline V gene (reference sequence). DNA for the CDR3: TGCGCCAGCAGTCAAGGGACGGTGAACACTGAAGCTTTCTTT. Protein: CASSQGTVNTEAFF.

The chain recombines TRBV27 with TRBJ2-3, with TRBD2 matching over 10 bases. CDR1 is MNHEY and CDR2 is SMNVEV in the germline V gene (reference sequence). This CDR3 contains 16 residues. Losses at the gene ends were 5 bases for V and 2 bases for J; bases not matched to a gene: 7. The CDR3 here is CASSPRSGGDTDTQYF. For the CDR3, the DNA is TGTGCCAGCAGTCCTCGCAGCGGGGGGGACACAGATACGCAGTATTTT.

This clone was counted between two and nine times. Other DNA sequences in the same sample also yield this CDR3. This chain links TRBV6-5 with TRBJ1-6; 9 nucleotides line up with TRBD1. V lost 0 bases and J lost 10; bases outside the gene matches: 4. Germline CDR1 reads MNHEY; CDR2 reads SVGAGI. This CDR3 is 15 amino acids long. The CDR3 loop reads CASSYSGQGYSPLHF. CDR3 nucleotide sequence: TGTGCCAGCAGTTACTCGGGACAGGGTTACTCACCCCTCCACTTT.

V usage is TRBV7-9 and J usage is TRBJ1-2, with D perhaps matching TRBD1 (6 bases). CDR1 is SEHNR, CDR2 FQNEAQ, per germline (reference sequence). The CDR3 sequence is 16 residues long. Trimming pared 4 bases from V and 8 bases from J, leaving 23 bases between. As DNA, the CDR3 is TGTGCCAGCAGCTCCCAGGGGCTCGAGTTGGAAGACGGCTACACCTTC. Translation: CASSSQGLELEDGYTF.

The CDR3 region has the DNA TGCGCCAGCATGCCCGGAGGGAACACTGAAGCTTTCTTT. The encoded protein is CASMPGGNTEAFF. The rearrangement links TRBV10-1 to TRBJ1-1; D not certain. Germline lookup yields CDR1 WNHNN and CDR2 SYGVQD (reference sequence). The CDR3 contains 13 residues. With 7 bases removed from V and 1 base from J, the gap between germline ends came to 10 bases.

This chain uses TRBV28 with TRBJ1-5; the D gene is possibly TRBD1 (6 bases). This CDR3 contains 13 residues. Germline CDR1 MDHEN, CDR2 SYDVKM. V was shortened by 5 bases and J by 6 bases, with 11 bases between the two germline ends. CDR3 in amino acids: CASSTGFSQPQHF. CDR3 DNA sequence: TGTGCCAGCAGTACAGGGTTCTCTCAGCCCCAGCATTTT.

V is TRBV6-6 and J is TRBJ2-7; 7 positions agree with TRBD1. CDR1 is MNHNY, CDR2 SVGAGI, per germline (reference sequence). With V trimmed by 3 bases and J by 2 bases, 7 bases remained unmatched. This CDR3 spans 15 amino acids. The CDR3 sequence: CASSYSRDRTYEQYF. CDR3 coding DNA: TGTGCCAGCAGTTATTCCCGGGACAGAACCTACGAGCAGTACTTC.